This T cell receptor (beta chain) derives from a study of T-cell memory formation after mild COVID-19. Study-wide context: TCR clusters were mostly donor specific.

This clonotype was seen a handful of times. What it binds is not known. TCR alpha and TCR beta cDNA libraries with sample barcodes and UMIs came from 5'RACE using constant-segment primers. From the 5' RACE reads, TCRdb called clonotypes with MiXCR, one entry per CDR3 protein. Among hundreds of thousands of distinct CDR3 sequences listed, 20% to 30% were seen once. The V segment lost 6 bases and the J segment 3 bases; nucleotides outside the gene matches: 3. Germline CDR1 is DFQATT and CDR2 is SNEGSKA (reference sequence). This CDR3 spans 12 amino acids. Study results and limitations: Memory from before infection featured some responding clones, which suggests cross-reactive memory joined. CM and EM subsets held most contracting CD4+ clones; EMRA held CD8+ ones.

The sequencing input was PBMCs or a T cell subset sorted from them (not recorded which). V is TRBV20-1 and J is TRBJ1-1, with 8 bases identical to TRBD1. The receptor's source is an adult woman who had mild COVID-19 (a few samples of this study predate the infection). Cell type and time point are not known. The CDR3 nucleotides are TGCAGTGCCTCACAGGGGGACACTGAAGCTTTCTTT. Its protein product is CSASQGDTEAFF.